The 12 T cell receptor beta chains listed next were all sequenced from one sample in a study of T cell clones after liver transplantation. Measured with immunoSEQ multiplex PCR; TCRdb has only the in-frame clones, and not every one. The sample records 70,000 or so clones, more than 90% being singletons. This specimen was CD4+ T cells from blood, taken before liver transplant. Every receptor here comes from a human donor who received a liver transplant.

This clone came up a few times. J is TRBJ1-4 and V is TRBV7-8; the D gene is possibly TRBD1 (5 bases). V was shortened by 1 base and J by 7 bases, with 10 bases between the two germline ends. Germline CDR1 SGHVS, CDR2 FQNEAQ. The CDR3 totals 14 residues. The CDR3 region is CASSLGGVGEKLFF. The DNA for the CDR3 is TGTGCCAGCAGCTTAGGAGGGGTTGGTGAAAAACTGTTTTTT.

The chain is built from TRBV6-5 and TRBJ2-3, with a weak D call TRBD2 (6 bases). This CDR3 is 11 amino acids long. From germline, CDR1 is MNHEY and CDR2 SVGAGI. The V end was cut by 2 bases, the J end by 9 bases, with 6 bases between. For the CDR3, the DNA is TGTGCCAGCAGTTACGGGGGGACGCAGTATTTT. This translates into CASSYGGTQYF.

This clone was detected only once. This sequence joins TRBV5-4 and TRBJ2-7; 7 nucleotides align to TRBD1. Per the germline V gene, CDR1 is SGHNT and CDR2 is YYREEE (reference sequence). The CDR3 extends over 14 amino acids. V gave up 2 bases and J gave up 3 bases; unmatched junction bases: 5. In nucleotides, the CDR3 is TGTGCCAGCAGCTTTATCGGGACAGTCTACGAGCAGTACTTC. Translating it yields CASSFIGTVYEQYF. The whole variable domain, filled in from reference TRBV5-4 and TRBJ2-7, reads ETGVTQSPTHLIKTRGQQVTLRCSSQSGHNTVSWYQQALGQGPQFIFQYYREEENGRGNFPPRFSGLQFPNYSSELNVNALELDDSALYLCASSFIGTVYEQYFGPGTRLTVT.

The V and J genes are TRBV18 and TRBJ2-1; 13 positions match TRBD2. The junction had 4 bases not matched to a gene; V was cut back by 3 bases and J by 5 bases. CDR3 length: 16 residues. From germline, CDR1 is KGHSH and CDR2 LQKENI. CDR3 sequence: CASSPRTSGRDNEQFF. The CDR3 DNA reads as TGTGCCAGCTCACCGCGGACTAGCGGGAGAGACAATGAGCAGTTCTTC. Using reference TRBV18 and TRBJ2-1 for the parts outside the CDR3, the full variable domain is NAGVMQNPRHLVRRRGQEARLRCSPMKGHSHVYWYRQLPEEGLKFMVYLQKENIIDESGMPKERFSAEFPKEGPSILRIQQVVRGDSAAYFCASSPRTSGRDNEQFFGPGTRLTVL.

The chain uses TRBV9 and TRBJ2-1; D not certain. The CDR3 extends over 13 amino acids. V lost 2 bases to trimming and J lost 6 bases, with 9 bases between them. Per the germline V gene, CDR1 is SGDLS and CDR2 is YYNGEE. Written as DNA, the CDR3 is TGTGCCAGCAGCGTTTACTCTTTCAATGAGCAGTTCTTC. Translated: CASSVYSFNEQFF.

The chain joins TRBV5-1 to TRBJ2-7; possibly TRBD1 or TRBD2 for D (5 bases each). Germline CDR1 SGHRS, CDR2 YFSETQ. V lost 4 bases and J lost 5, with 19 bases in between. The CDR3 has 15 amino acids. The CDR3 DNA reads as TGCGCCAGCAGCCGCGACGGGGCAGGCTTGGACGAGCAGTACTTC. Protein sequence: CASSRDGAGLDEQYF.

The J gene is TRBJ1-1, the V gene TRBV2; TRBD1 matches 7 bases. CDR1 SNHLY and CDR2 FYNNEI come from the germline V gene. The CDR3 contains 14 residues. V was pared by 6 bases and J by 3 bases, with 7 bases of the junction left unmatched. The CDR3 DNA follows: TGTGCCAGCAGAGAGGGACAGTCGTACACTGAAGCTTTCTTT. Translation gives CASREGQSYTEAFF.

The gene calls are TRBV7-3 and TRBJ2-7, with D unclear. Germline V gene data show CDR1 as SGHTA and CDR2 as FQGTGA. V was trimmed by 5 bases and J by 1 base, leaving 12 bases between them. The CDR3 has 14 residues. The CDR3: CASSPEPQSYEQYF. The CDR3 DNA reads TGTGCCAGCAGCCCCGAGCCCCAATCCTACGAGCAGTACTTC. The whole variable domain, filled in from reference TRBV7-3 and TRBJ2-7, reads GAGVSQTPSNKVTEKGKYVELRCDPISGHTALYWYRQSLGQGPEFLIYFQGTGAADDSGLPNDRFFAVRPEGSVSTLKIQRTERGDSAVYLCASSPEPQSYEQYFGPGTRLTVT.

The chain couples TRBV19 to TRBJ2-1; D gene unclear. The germline V gene has CDR1 LNHDA and CDR2 SQIVND (reference sequence). Trimming cost V 5 bases and J 7 bases, with 6 bases left between them. The CDR3 is 11 amino acids. Written as DNA, the CDR3 is TGTGCCAGTAGTGATGGTAATGAGCAGTTCTTC. It is translated as CASSDGNEQFF.

V gene TRBV5-1 combines with J gene TRBJ2-5, with D perhaps given as TRBD1 or TRBD2 (5 bases each). This CDR3 comprises 14 residues. Trimming cost V 0 bases and J 7 bases, with 13 bases left between them. Per the germline V gene, CDR1 is SGHRS and CDR2 is YFSETQ. CDR3: CASSLAGQEATQYF. The DNA for the CDR3 is TGCGCCAGCAGCTTGGCGGGGCAGGAGGCGACCCAGTACTTC.

As regards this clone: This sample includes further DNA sequences coding for the same CDR3. The V call is TRBV19, the J call TRBJ2-3; no definite D call. V lost 3 bases, J lost 1 base, and 5 bases lay in between. This CDR3 is built from 13 residues. The germline gives CDR1 LNHDA, CDR2 SQIVND (reference sequence). The CDR3 spells CASSIGRTDTQYF. The CDR3 DNA reads as TGTGCCAGTAGTATTGGGCGCACAGATACGCAGTATTTT. The whole variable domain, remainder taken from reference TRBV19 and TRBJ2-3, is DGGITQSPKYLFRKEGQNVTLSCEQNLNHDAMYWYRQDPGQGLRLIYYSQIVNDFQKGDIAEGYSVSREKKESFPLTVTSAQKNPTAFYLCASSIGRTDTQYFGPGTRLTVL.

The chain links TRBV28 to TRBJ2-1; TRBD1 agrees at 8 bases. V lost 8 bases to trimming and J lost 4 bases; unmatched junction nucleotides: 4. Germline CDR1 reads MDHEN; CDR2 reads SYDVKM. The CDR3 sequence is 13 residues long. The CDR3: CASRTGRYNEQFF. In nucleotides, the CDR3 is TGTGCCAGCCGGACAGGGAGGTACAATGAGCAGTTCTTC.